Listed here are 22 T cell receptor beta chains from one sample, sequenced in a study of cytomegalovirus exposure and HLA in healthy donors. Researchers ran the PCR with 60 Vbeta and 13 Jbeta primers. Sequencing was performed with immunoSEQ multiplex PCR; in TCRdb, only in-frame clones are kept and a portion is missing. Of about 150,000 clones in the sample, roughly 80% were seen once. Sequenced input: PBMCs. These receptors were collected from a male donor in good health and CMV-seropositive.

This chain links TRBV27 with TRBJ2-6, with 11 bases matching TRBD2. The length of the CDR3 is 17 residues. Germline assignment: CDR1 MNHEY and CDR2 SMNVEV (reference sequence). V gave up 6 bases and J gave up 0 bases; unmatched junction bases: 4. Here the CDR3 reads CASRASGRNSGANVLTF. The CDR3 DNA follows: TGTGCCAGCAGGGCTAGCGGGAGGAACTCTGGGGCCAACGTCCTGACTTTC.

The rearrangement links TRBV11-2 to TRBJ1-1; D gene unclear. The CDR3 covers 13 residues. Germline V CDR1 and CDR2: SGHAT, FQNNGV. The germline V and J ends were trimmed by 1 base and 3 bases, with 6 bases remaining between them. The CDR3 DNA follows: TGTGCCAGCAGCTTAGTCCCCGACACTGAAGCTTTCTTT. Translated: CASSLVPDTEAFF.

V usage is TRBV15 and J usage is TRBJ1-3; no clear D gene. V was trimmed by 3 bases and J by 8 bases, leaving 8 bases between them. This CDR3 spans 12 amino acids. Germline V gene data show CDR1 as LNHNV and CDR2 as YYDKDF (reference sequence). In nucleotides, the CDR3 is TGTGCCACCAGCAGGGACGGGGACACCATATATTTT. It yields the protein CATSRDGDTIYF.

This chain connects TRBV9 to TRBJ1-4, with TRBD1 identical over 8 bases. CDR3 length: 15 amino acids. Germline CDR1 and CDR2: SGDLS and YYNGEE. Trimming at V came to 3 bases and at J to 5 bases, leaving 6 bases not matched to a gene. CDR3: CASSGLQGGNEKLFF. As DNA, the CDR3 is TGTGCCAGCAGCGGCCTACAGGGGGGGAATGAAAAACTGTTTTTT.

This clone was observed a single time. J is TRBJ2-1 and V is TRBV7-9; TRBD2 agrees at 8 bases. This CDR3 has 16 amino acids. With V trimmed by 4 bases and J by 2 bases, 7 bases remained unmatched. Germline-derived CDR1 and CDR2 are SEHNR and FQNEAQ (reference sequence). The CDR3 loop is CASSSASGSPYNEQFF. The CDR3 nucleotides are TGTGCCAGCAGCTCCGCGAGCGGGAGCCCCTACAATGAGCAGTTCTTC.

The chain employs TRBV9 and TRBJ2-7; 8 bases are a match to TRBD1. CDR3 length: 14 amino acids. Germline values: CDR1 SGDLS, CDR2 YYNGEE. Trimming took 3 bases from V and 0 from J; bases not matched to a gene: 2. The CDR3 nucleotides read TGTGCCAGCAGCGGGGACAGGAACTCCTACGAGCAGTACTTC. Protein sequence: CASSGDRNSYEQYF.

The chain couples TRBV5-4 to TRBJ2-1; TRBD2 agrees at 10 bases. The CDR3 is made up of 16 amino acids. V dropped 6 bases and J dropped 7; count of bases not matched to a gene: 13. Germline values: CDR1 SGHNT, CDR2 YYREEE (reference sequence). CDR3 loop: CASTHSGTSAFNEQFF. The DNA of the CDR3 is TGTGCCAGCACTCACTCCGGGACTAGCGCCTTTAATGAGCAGTTCTTC.

The CDR3 nucleotides are TGTGCCAGCAGCCCACAGGGTTTCTCTGGAAACACCATATATTTT. Its translation: CASSPQGFSGNTIYF. The V and J genes are TRBV6-5 and TRBJ1-3, with a tentative D call TRBD1 (6 bases). There are 15 residues in the CDR3. V lost 6 bases and J 0 bases, leaving 12 bases between the germline ends. CDR1 and CDR2 (germline): MNHEY, SVGAGI.

This chain joins TRBV7-9 and TRBJ2-1; D unclear. The germline CDR1 and CDR2 sequences are SEHNR and FQNEAQ (reference sequence). The CDR3 spans 15 residues. V dropped 2 bases and J dropped 0 bases, with 8 bases sitting between them. CDR3 sequence (DNA): TGTGCCAGCAGCTTACAACCTATCTCCTACAATGAGCAGTTCTTC. This gives the protein CASSLQPISYNEQFF.

The J gene is TRBJ2-2, the V gene TRBV30, with 7 bases aligning to TRBD1. Losses at the gene ends were 8 bases for V and 4 bases for J; bases not matched to a gene: 7. CDR1 and CDR2 from the germline V gene are GTSNPN and SVGIG (reference sequence). This CDR3 spans 13 amino acids. The CDR3 nucleotides read TGTGCCCGAGGGACAGAGCTCACCGGGGAGCTGTTTTTT. Its translation: CARGTELTGELFF.

This clone is categorized as medium-sized. The genes are TRBV6-1 and TRBJ1-5; D is possibly TRBD1 (5 bases). Trimming shortened V by 0 bases and J by 5 bases, and 8 bases separated the two germline ends. The CDR3 is 14 amino acids. Germline CDR1 MNHNS, CDR2 SASEGT. CDR3 in amino acids: CASSEARGYQPQHF. For the CDR3, the DNA is TGTGCCAGCAGTGAAGCAAGGGGCTATCAGCCCCAGCATTTT.

The V and J genes are TRBV5-5 and TRBJ1-5; 8 nucleotides align to TRBD1. Unmatched junction bases numbered 5, after V lost 4 bases and J lost 2 bases. CDR1 is SGHKS, CDR2 YYEKEE, per germline (reference sequence). The CDR3 has 15 residues. CDR3 region: CASSMTGAGNQPQHF. For the CDR3, the DNA is TGTGCCAGCAGCATGACAGGGGCAGGCAATCAGCCCCAGCATTTT.

This chain links TRBV9 with TRBJ2-1; TRBD2 matches 12 bases. With V trimmed by 0 bases and J by 9 bases, 13 bases remained unmatched. Germline V gene sequence: CDR1 SGDLS, CDR2 YYNGEE. CDR3 size: 18 residues. The CDR3 nucleotides read TGTGCCAGCAGCGTAGACCCCCCTCTAGCGGGAGGGCATACTGAGCAGTTCTTC. It yields the protein CASSVDPPLAGGHTEQFF.

The V and J genes are TRBV5-1 and TRBJ1-1; the D gene is possibly TRBD1 (6 bases). Germline assignment: CDR1 SGHRS and CDR2 YFSETQ. With 1 base removed from V and 1 base from J, the gap between germline ends came to 11 bases. The CDR3 runs to 15 residues. Here the CDR3 reads CASSLSGRGNTEAFF. DNA for the CDR3: TGCGCCAGCAGCTTGTCGGGCAGGGGGAACACTGAAGCTTTCTTT.

This chain joins TRBV28 and TRBJ1-2; D gene uncertain. V lost 3 bases to trimming and J lost 11 bases, with 10 bases between them. Germline V CDR1 and CDR2: MDHEN, SYDVKM. The CDR3 runs to 11 residues. The CDR3 loop is CASSFEVGYTF. CDR3 DNA sequence: TGTGCCAGCAGTTTCGAGGTCGGGTACACCTTC.

V and J are TRBV9 and TRBJ2-5; weak D call: TRBD2 (6 bases). This CDR3 has 15 residues. V lost 3 bases and J lost 0, with 12 bases in between. The germline CDR1 and CDR2 sequences are SGDLS and YYNGEE. The CDR3 DNA is TGTGCCAGCAGCGGGGGGTGGAGGGACCAAGAGACCCAGTACTTC. Protein: CASSGGWRDQETQYF.

The chain uses TRBV27 and TRBJ2-5; the D is unclear. V was clipped by 3 bases and J by 1 base, with 6 bases between them. The germline CDR1 and CDR2 sequences are MNHEY and SMNVEV (reference sequence). This CDR3 region has 13 residues. The CDR3 region is CASSFGSQETQYF. CDR3 DNA: TGTGCCAGCAGTTTTGGCAGCCAAGAGACCCAGTACTTC.

The chain employs TRBV7-8 and TRBJ2-2; maybe TRBD2 (6 bases). The CDR3 runs to 15 residues. Germline lookup yields CDR1 SGHVS and CDR2 FQNEAQ. V lost 2 bases to trimming and J lost 10 bases, with 17 bases between them. The CDR3 is CASSLLAPYREELFF. CDR3 sequence (DNA): TGTGCCAGCAGCTTACTAGCGCCCTACCGTGAGGAGCTGTTTTTT.

The gene calls are TRBV2 and TRBJ1-4, with 8 bases that match TRBD1. The trim removed 7 bases at V and 15 bases at J, leaving 7 bases unmatched. Germline CDR1 is SNHLY and CDR2 is FYNNEI. The CDR3 spans 11 residues. The CDR3 DNA reads as TGTGCCAGCATTACCGGGACAGGAGTGTTTTTT. Protein product: CASITGTGVFF.

V gene TRBV7-3 combines with J gene TRBJ1-1; D not certain. Germline-derived CDR1 and CDR2 are SGHTA and FQGTGA. V lost 3 bases to trimming and J lost 3 bases, with 11 bases between them. The CDR3 runs 14 residues. The CDR3, as DNA: TGTGCCAGCAGCTTGCGGGTGAGGGACACTGAAGCTTTCTTT. Residues: CASSLRVRDTEAFF.

The rearrangement links TRBV7-9 to TRBJ2-5; TRBD1 matches at 11 bases. Per germline, CDR1 SEHNR and CDR2 FQNEAQ (reference sequence). With V trimmed by 5 bases and J by 3 bases, 8 bases remained unmatched. There are 16 residues in the CDR3. The CDR3 coding sequence is TGTGCCAGCAGCCCCCACAGGGGACAGGGGGAAGAGACCCAGTACTTC. This gives the protein CASSPHRGQGEETQYF. The variable domain in full, with the rest retrieved from reference TRBV7-9 and TRBJ2-5, is DTGVSQNPRHKITKRGQNVTFRCDPISEHNRLYWYRQTLGQGPEFLTYFQNEAQLEKSRLLSDRFSAERPKGSFSTLEIQRTEQGDSAMYLCASSPHRGQGEETQYFGPGTRLLVL.

This rearrangement joins TRBV7-9 to TRBJ2-7, with TRBD2 as a possible D gene (5 bases). Germline V gene data show CDR1 as SEHNR and CDR2 as FQNEAQ (reference sequence). V lost 0 bases and J lost 0, with 6 bases in between. The CDR3 covers 14 residues. The CDR3 sequence: CASSLAGSSYEQYF. In DNA, the CDR3 is TGTGCCAGCAGCTTAGCGGGGAGCTCCTACGAGCAGTACTTC.